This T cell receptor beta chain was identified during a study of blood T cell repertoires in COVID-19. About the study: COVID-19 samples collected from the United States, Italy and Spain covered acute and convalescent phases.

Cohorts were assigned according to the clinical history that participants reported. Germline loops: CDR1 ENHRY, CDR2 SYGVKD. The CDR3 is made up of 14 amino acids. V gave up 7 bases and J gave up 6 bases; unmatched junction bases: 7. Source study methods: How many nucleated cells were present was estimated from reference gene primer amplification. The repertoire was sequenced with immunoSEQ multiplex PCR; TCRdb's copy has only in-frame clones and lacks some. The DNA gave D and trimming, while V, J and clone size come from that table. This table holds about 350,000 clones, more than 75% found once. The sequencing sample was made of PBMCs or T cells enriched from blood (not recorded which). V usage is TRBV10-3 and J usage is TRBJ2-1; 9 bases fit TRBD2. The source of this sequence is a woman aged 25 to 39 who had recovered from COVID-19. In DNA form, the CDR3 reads TGTGCCATCAAAGAGCGGGGGGCGCCCAATGAGCAGTTCTTC. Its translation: CAIKERGAPNEQFF.